The clone carrying this T cell receptor (beta chain) was seen a handful of times. Its cognate antigen is unknown. The data originate from a study of response to subunit inactivated influenza vaccine. Study observations and caveats: Authors proposed each seasonal influenza vaccination draws in few new T cells.

Each CDR3 protein is one row after TCRdb ran MiXCR on the RT-PCR reads. The sample holds about 580,000 distinct CDR3 sequences, about 15% seen once. The germline gives CDR1 SQVTM, CDR2 ANQGSEA. This CDR3 is 11 amino acids long. Deletions cut 3 bases from V and 8 bases from J, with 7 bases between. The sample here was PBMCs from blood, taken 11 to 12 days after vaccination. The gene calls are TRBV29-1 and TRBJ1-4; D is unresolved. The TCR comes from a man aged 50-59 years who received an inactivated influenza vaccine. CDR3: CSVEEAEKLFF. Here the CDR3 DNA reads TGCAGCGTTGAGGAGGCGGAAAAACTGTTTTTT.